The rows below give T cell receptor beta chains drawn from one sample of a study of blood T cell repertoires in COVID-19. Assay used: immunoSEQ multiplex PCR; TCRdb lists only in-frame clones, some missing. Of about 220,000 clones listed, 80% to 85% are singletons. Sequences were obtained from peripheral blood. Receptors were obtained from a man younger than 45 with active or convalescent COVID-19. CDR3s include the opening cysteine and the closing phenylalanine or tryptophan. A D gene is named only where the DNA matches it firmly. Part of the rows lack a size; the others show once, few, many or a class for expanded clones.

size,J,D,V,DNA,CDR3
-,TRBJ2-5,TRBD2,TRBV5-6,TGTGCCAGCAGCTTGGTACTAGCGGAAGAGACCCAGTACTTC,CASSLVLAEETQYF
-,TRBJ1-1,-,TRBV6-6,TGTGCCAGCAATCACCCAGGGGCGGGGGAGACTGAAGCTTTCTTT,CASNHPGAGETEAFF
-,TRBJ2-7,-,TRBV9,TGTGCCAGCAGCGTAGACCTTTCGCTAGTCTACGAGCAGTACTTC,CASSVDLSLVYEQYF
-,TRBJ2-1,TRBD1,TRBV5-4,TGTGCCAGCAGCCCTATCGGGACAGTTAACAATGAGCAGTTCTTC,CASSPIGTVNNEQFF
-,TRBJ2-3,-,TRBV24-1,TGTGCCACCAGTGATCTACCGGGCGACCCCAGAGGGGATACGCAGTATTTT,CATSDLPGDPRGDTQYF
once,TRBJ1-4,-,TRBV9,TGTGCCAGCAGCCCCTCGGGGGTACCTAATGAAAAACTGTTTTTT,CASSPSGVPNEKLFF
many,TRBJ2-1,TRBD2,TRBV6-4,TGTGCCAGCAGTATTTATAGCGGGAGGGCCTCCAATGAGCAGTTCTTC,CASSIYSGRASNEQFF
few,TRBJ2-5,-,TRBV12-3/TRBV12-4,TGTGCCAGCAGTTCCTTCGGGGAGACCCAGTACTTC,CASSSFGETQYF
-,TRBJ2-6,-,TRBV30,TGTGCCTGGAGCGTACAGAGCTCTGGGGCCAACGTCCTGACTTTC,CAWSVQSSGANVLTF
-,TRBJ1-5,-,TRBV7-8,TGTGCCAGCAGCTTTTTATCGACATGGGTTGGTCAGCCCCAGCATTTT,CASSFLSTWVGQPQHF